These 17 T cell receptor beta chains came from one sample sequenced in a study of cytomegalovirus exposure and HLA in healthy donors. Vbeta (60) and Jbeta (13) primers were used in the PCR. The method was immunoSEQ multiplex PCR; TCRdb's version includes in-frame clones alone and lacks a portion of them. The sample consists of about 100,000 clones, about 72% of them appearing once. Sequenced: PBMCs. These receptors originate from an older woman in good health and CMV-seropositive.

This chain connects TRBV27 to TRBJ2-2; 8 nucleotides line up with TRBD2. V dropped 8 bases and J dropped 6; count of bases not matched to a gene: 5. Per the germline V gene, CDR1 is MNHEY and CDR2 is SMNVEV (reference sequence). This CDR3 is 13 amino acids long. CDR3 sequence: CASRSGGAGELFF. Here the CDR3 DNA reads TGTGCCAGCCGCAGCGGGGGCGCCGGGGAGCTGTTTTTT.

There are a few counts of this clone. The chain carries TRBV7-9 and TRBJ1-2; D may be TRBD1 (5 bases). Per germline, CDR1 SEHNR and CDR2 FQNEAQ (reference sequence). This CDR3 region has 15 residues. Trimming took 4 bases from V and 0 from J, leaving 12 bases between them. CDR3 nucleotides: TGTGCCAGCAGCTCTGCCGACAGCCCTAACTATGGCTACACCTTC. As protein: CASSSADSPNYGYTF. The variable domain in full, completed from reference TRBV7-9 and TRBJ1-2, reads DTGVSQNPRHKITKRGQNVTFRCDPISEHNRLYWYRQTLGQGPEFLTYFQNEAQLEKSRLLSDRFSAERPKGSFSTLEIQRTEQGDSAMYLCASSSADSPNYGYTFGSGTRLTVV.

This clone appeared once. The germline gene is not matched at one end of the junction; a read error may be the cause. This chain uses TRBV4-1 with TRBJ2-7, with 9 bases identical to TRBD2. This CDR3 has 16 residues. CDR1 and CDR2 (germline): MGHRA, YSYEKL. The CDR3, as DNA: TGTGCCAGCAGCCAATCACTTAGCGGGAGCTCCTACGAGCAGTACTTC. Amino acids: CASSQSLSGSSYEQYF.

This clone was counted a single time. V usage is TRBV25-1 and J usage is TRBJ1-3; TRBD1 agrees at 9 bases. V was clipped by 8 bases and J by 3 bases; unmatched bases: 5. CDR1 and CDR2 (germline): MGHDK, SYGVNS. The CDR3 length is 14 residues. The CDR3 region is CASSRDRDGNTIYF. CDR3 nucleotides: TGTGCCAGCTCCCGGGACAGGGATGGAAACACCATATATTTT.

The genes are TRBV6-6 and TRBJ1-2; no reliable D call. The CDR3 covers 10 residues. Germline V gene lookup returns CDR1 MNHNY and CDR2 SVGAGI (reference sequence). V lost 8 bases to trimming and J lost 8 bases, with 9 bases between them. CDR3 DNA: TGTGCCAGCTTCAGGAGGGGCTACACCTTC. Translation gives CASFRRGYTF.

The V call is TRBV4-1, the J call TRBJ2-3; the match to TRBD1 covers 9 bases. The J segment lost 3 bases and the V segment lost 4 bases, leaving 8 bases of the junction unmatched. This CDR3 has 16 residues. Germline V CDR1 and CDR2: MGHRA, YSYEKL. CDR3 region: CASSLSGTGRTDTQYF. Here the CDR3 DNA reads TGCGCCAGCAGCCTAAGCGGGACAGGGAGGACAGATACGCAGTATTTT.

J is TRBJ2-1 and V is TRBV10-2, with D perhaps TRBD2 (6 bases). V was shortened by 5 bases and J by 10 bases, with 18 bases between the two germline ends. The CDR3 length is 14 residues. Germline V gene data show CDR1 as WSHSY and CDR2 as SAAADI. The CDR3 bases are TGCGCCAGCAGTTGGGACTCCCTGGAGGAGGAGCAGTTCTTC. Translation: CASSWDSLEEEQFF.

This clone has more than one count but fewer than ten. CDR3 nucleotide sequence: TGTGCCAGCAGCTTAGCCTGGGGCGGGGAGCAGTACTTC. It is translated as CASSLAWGGEQYF. The rearrangement links TRBV7-9 to TRBJ2-5; perhaps TRBD2 as D (6 bases). The CDR3 has 13 amino acids. V was trimmed by 0 bases and J by 11 bases, leaving 13 bases between them. Germline values: CDR1 SEHNR, CDR2 FQNEAQ (reference sequence). Full variable domain (missing parts from reference TRBV7-9 and TRBJ2-5): DTGVSQNPRHKITKRGQNVTFRCDPISEHNRLYWYRQTLGQGPEFLTYFQNEAQLEKSRLLSDRFSAERPKGSFSTLEIQRTEQGDSAMYLCASSLAWGGEQYFGPGTRLLVL.

This chain connects TRBV27 to TRBJ1-3; 9 bases are shared with TRBD1. The V segment lost 10 bases and the J segment 4 bases; nucleotides outside the gene matches: 5. Germline values: CDR1 MNHEY, CDR2 SMNVEV (reference sequence). This CDR3 has 13 amino acids. CDR3 in DNA: TGTGCCACCAAGACAGGGGGAGGAAACACCATATATTTT. Its translation is CATKTGGGNTIYF.

This chain links TRBV5-1 with TRBJ2-3, with TRBD2 matching over 10 bases. The length of the CDR3 is 17 residues. CDR1 is SGHRS, CDR2 YFSETQ, per germline. J lost 5 bases, V lost 6 bases, and 15 bases had no gene match. CDR3 bases: TGCGCCAGCAAATCTAGCGGGAGCCACCATGGTGGAGATACGCAGTATTTT. Residues: CASKSSGSHHGGDTQYF.

This clone was recorded once. The chain employs TRBV28 and TRBJ2-2; D might be TRBD1 (6 bases). Germline CDR1 MDHEN, CDR2 SYDVKM. The CDR3 runs to 18 residues. V dropped 4 bases and J dropped 3 bases, with 21 bases sitting between them. The CDR3 loop reads CASSSSIRQELYTGELFF. CDR3 in DNA: TGTGCCAGCAGTTCGAGCATAAGACAGGAGCTCTACACCGGGGAGCTGTTTTTT.

The chain uses TRBV30 and TRBJ2-2; unclear D gene. V lost 0 bases to trimming and J lost 4 bases, with 9 bases between them. The CDR3 is made up of 14 amino acids. CDR1 and CDR2 (germline): GTSNPN, SVGIG (reference sequence). Written as DNA, the CDR3 is TGTGCCTGGAGTGTGACTTTTTTCACCGGGGAGCTGTTTTTT. Amino acids: CAWSVTFFTGELFF.

J is TRBJ2-1 and V is TRBV11-1; 7 nucleotides align to TRBD2. The CDR3 sequence is 14 residues long. CDR1 and CDR2 from the germline V gene are SGHAT and FQDESV (reference sequence). Unmatched junction bases numbered 5, after V lost 0 bases and J lost 9 bases. The CDR3: CASSLAGGRGEQFF. CDR3 sequence (DNA): TGTGCCAGCAGCTTAGCGGGAGGGCGTGGTGAGCAGTTCTTC.

V and J are TRBV5-8 and TRBJ1-4; the D is unclear. The V end lost 6 bases, the J end lost 3 bases, and 12 bases lay between the germline ends. The CDR3 consists of 14 residues. The germline V gene has CDR1 SGHTS and CDR2 YDEGEE. CDR3 DNA: TGTGCCAGCACCCCTGCGGGTGCTAATGAAAAACTGTTTTTT. Encoded protein: CASTPAGANEKLFF.

This chain joins TRBV6-1 and TRBJ2-3; D uncertain. The CDR3 contains 13 residues. Trimming left V 4 bases short and J 2 bases short, with 7 bases between. Germline V lookup: CDR1 MNHNS, CDR2 SASEGT. The CDR3 region is CASSGSPTDTQYF. The CDR3 DNA reads TGTGCCAGCAGTGGGAGTCCCACAGATACGCAGTATTTT.

J is TRBJ2-7 and V is TRBV21-1; the DNA was not compared with TRBD2, the D call given in the table. TRBV21-1 is described as a pseudogene. The CDR3 runs to 16 residues. CDR3 sequence: CASPNKGLAGEYEQYF. In DNA form, the CDR3 reads TGTGCCAGCCCCAACAAAGGGCTAGCGGGGGAATACGAGCAGTACTTC.

The CDR3 here is CASSLETSGRVGDTQYF. The CDR3 coding sequence is TGCGCCAGCAGCTTGGAGACTAGCGGGAGGGTAGGAGATACGCAGTATTTT. The V gene is TRBV5-1, the J gene TRBJ2-3; TRBD2 agrees at 14 bases. This CDR3 contains 17 residues. CDR1 is SGHRS, CDR2 YFSETQ, per germline. Trimming at V came to 0 bases and at J to 5 bases, leaving 5 bases not matched to a gene.